Shown below are 27 T cell receptor beta chains from a single sample sequenced in a study of technical replicates of blood from several donors. TCRdb's copy holds only in-frame clones and misses some; the assay was immunoSEQ multiplex PCR. The sample comprises 60,000 to 65,000 clones, more than 70% of which are singletons, and over 4.5% rests with the top ten. Sequenced input: PBMCs. These receptor sequences come from a human donor in good health. Some clones in this sample may be carry-over from other donors' samples.

The gene calls are TRBV6-1 and TRBJ2-1; 8 positions agree with TRBD2. V shed 6 bases and J 2 bases; nucleotides not matched to a gene: 6. Germline V gene lookup returns CDR1 MNHNS and CDR2 SASEGT. CDR3 length: 15 amino acids. This chain's CDR3 is CASSGGGKPYNEQFF. CDR3 in DNA: TGTGCCAGCAGCGGCGGGGGGAAGCCCTACAATGAGCAGTTCTTC.

The V and J genes are TRBV4-3 and TRBJ2-5; TRBD2 is a possible D gene (6 bases). Germline V gives CDR1 LGHNA, CDR2 YSLEER. V was cut by 2 bases and J by 5 bases, with 18 bases left in between. The CDR3 has 16 amino acids. The CDR3 protein is CASSQSSGERLETQYF. The CDR3 DNA is TGCGCCAGCAGCCAATCGTCGGGGGAGAGGCTGGAGACCCAGTACTTC.

The chain uses TRBV5-1 and TRBJ2-5; the match to TRBD1 covers 10 bases. The junction had 5 bases not matched to a gene; V was cut back by 5 bases and J by 1 base. The V gene's germline CDR1 is SGHRS and CDR2 YFSETQ. The CDR3 consists of 15 residues. The CDR3 protein is CASSFGDRGQETQYF. In nucleotides, the CDR3 is TGCGCCAGCAGTTTTGGGGACAGGGGCCAAGAGACCCAGTACTTC. Full variable domain (missing parts from reference TRBV5-1 and TRBJ2-5): KAGVTQTPRYLIKTRGQQVTLSCSPISGHRSVSWYQQTPGQGLQFLFEYFSETQRNKGNFPGRFSGRQFSNSRSEMNVSTLELGDSALYLCASSFGDRGQETQYFGPGTRLLVL.

The count of this clone is one. The J gene is TRBJ2-1, the V gene TRBV6-5; D is perhaps TRBD1 (6 bases). This CDR3 has 15 amino acids. Germline lookup yields CDR1 MNHEY and CDR2 SVGAGI. Trimming removed 6 bases at V and 4 bases at J, with 16 bases between. The CDR3: CASRRGRGTYNEQFF. The CDR3 bases are TGTGCCAGCAGAAGGGGCAGGGGAACATACAATGAGCAGTTCTTC.

The chain has TRBV6-6 and TRBJ2-4; 7 bases are a match to TRBD2. Germline V lookup: CDR1 MNHNY, CDR2 SVGAGI (reference sequence). V lost 10 bases to trimming and J lost 0 bases; unmatched junction nucleotides: 6. The CDR3 is 14 residues long. Here the CDR3 DNA reads TGTGCCACCGACGGGGGGTCAGCCAAAAACATTCAGTACTTC. The encoded protein is CATDGGSAKNIQYF.

This chain links TRBV7-9 with TRBJ1-1; weak D call: TRBD1 (5 bases). Germline V lookup: CDR1 SEHNR, CDR2 FQNEAQ (reference sequence). This CDR3 is built from 13 residues. Trimming pared 6 bases from V and 2 bases from J, leaving 10 bases between. The CDR3 DNA is TGTGCCAGCAGGTCGACAGTTAACACTGAAGCTTTCTTT. Translation: CASRSTVNTEAFF.

The rearrangement uses TRBV25-1 and TRBJ2-2; TRBD2 matches 10 bases. The CDR3 is 17 amino acids. Losses at the gene ends were 3 bases for V and 1 base for J; bases not matched to a gene: 5. Germline CDR1 is MGHDK and CDR2 is SYGVNS. Here the CDR3 DNA reads TGTGCCAGCAGTGACACATCTAGCGGGGGGAACACCGGGGAGCTGTTTTTT. It encodes CASSDTSSGGNTGELFF.

V is TRBV27 and J is TRBJ2-7; 10 nucleotides line up with TRBD1. V was pared by 5 bases and J by 6 bases, with 7 bases of the junction left unmatched. The CDR3 is 14 amino acids. The germline gives CDR1 MNHEY, CDR2 SMNVEV (reference sequence). In DNA form, the CDR3 reads TGTGCCAGCAGTCCCCGGGACAGGGGTACCGAGCAGTACTTC. It yields the protein CASSPRDRGTEQYF.

The chain carries TRBV18 and TRBJ1-2; a possible D gene is TRBD1 (6 bases). V was pared by 4 bases and J by 5 bases, with 14 bases between. The CDR3 loop spans 14 amino acids. Germline CDR1 reads KGHSH; CDR2 reads LQKENI. CDR3 in amino acids: CASSLGRGGYGYTF. The CDR3 DNA follows: TGTGCCAGCTCACTCGGCAGGGGTGGATATGGCTACACCTTC.

The J gene is TRBJ1-1, the V gene TRBV10-3; TRBD1 aligns across 10 bases. Germline V lookup: CDR1 ENHRY, CDR2 SYGVKD. This CDR3 comprises 12 residues. With V trimmed by 8 bases and J by 7 bases, 4 bases remained unmatched. The DNA of the CDR3 is TGTGCCATCTCTGGACAGGGGGTTGAAGCTTTCTTT. Translation gives CAISGQGVEAFF.

The chain is built from TRBV6-6 and TRBJ1-2; possibly TRBD1 for D (6 bases). This CDR3 is built from 13 residues. Germline CDR1 is MNHNY and CDR2 is SVGAGI (reference sequence). Trimming took 6 bases from V and 5 from J, leaving 13 bases between them. The CDR3 DNA is TGTGCCAGCAGGGTACAGGGAGGGTATGGCTACACCTTC. This gives the protein CASRVQGGYGYTF.

This chain connects TRBV7-8 to TRBJ2-3; 7 bases line up with TRBD2. J lost 2 bases, V lost 1 base, and 9 bases had no gene match. This CDR3 is built from 17 residues. Germline V gene data show CDR1 as SGHVS and CDR2 as FQNEAQ. The CDR3 nucleotides are TGTGCCAGCAGCTTAGGATTTCTAGCGGAGCTCACAGATACGCAGTATTTT. Protein: CASSLGFLAELTDTQYF. Drawing the rest from reference TRBV7-8 and TRBJ2-3, the complete variable domain is GAGVSQSPRYKVAKRGQDVALRCDPISGHVSLFWYQQALGQGPEFLTYFQNEAQLDKSGLPSDRFFAERPEGSVSTLKIQRTQQEDSAVYLCASSLGFLAELTDTQYFGPGTRLTVL.

V and J are TRBV4-2 and TRBJ2-1, with 7 bases lining up with TRBD2. The germline gives CDR1 LGHNA, CDR2 YNFKEQ. There are 17 residues in the CDR3. V was clipped by 2 bases and J by 4 bases; unmatched bases: 11. CDR3 sequence reads: CASSQSNLAAIYNEQFF. The CDR3 region has the DNA TGTGCCAGCAGCCAATCGAACCTAGCGGCGATATACAATGAGCAGTTCTTC.

This chain joins TRBV18 and TRBJ1-3; D unclear. The CDR3 spans 17 residues. Trimming shortened V by 1 base and J by 4 bases, and 17 bases separated the two germline ends. Germline V gives CDR1 KGHSH, CDR2 LQKENI. In DNA form, the CDR3 reads TGTGCCAGCTCACCACAGATCGGGTCCGATCAAGGAAACACCATATATTTT. This encodes CASSPQIGSDQGNTIYF.

The genes are TRBV19 and TRBJ2-1, with a weak D call TRBD2 (5 bases). Germline CDR1 reads LNHDA; CDR2 reads SQIVND (reference sequence). The CDR3 contains 16 residues. Trimming left V 5 bases short and J 9 bases short, with 23 bases between. CDR3 DNA sequence: TGTGCCAGTAGTCCTGGTGTAGCGTTGATCCTGAGTGAGCAGTTCTTC. This gives the protein CASSPGVALILSEQFF.

This chain links TRBV30 with TRBJ1-5; 8 nucleotides match TRBD1. V gave up 5 bases and J gave up 7 bases; unmatched junction bases: 7. This CDR3 is built from 13 residues. Germline V gene sequence: CDR1 GTSNPN, CDR2 SVGIG (reference sequence). CDR3 residues: CAWEDREGQPQHF. CDR3 nucleotide sequence: TGTGCCTGGGAGGACAGGGAGGGACAGCCCCAGCATTTT.

V is TRBV7-2 and J is TRBJ2-2, with a tentative D call TRBD2 (5 bases). The CDR3 runs 16 residues. In germline, CDR1 is SGHTA, CDR2 FQGNSA. V was pared by 6 bases and J by 1 base, with 15 bases between. For the CDR3, the DNA is TGTGCCAGCAGTCAAAGGCGAGGGCTGAACACCGGGGAGCTGTTTTTT. This codes for CASSQRRGLNTGELFF.

V gene TRBV9 combines with J gene TRBJ2-3; 10 positions agree with TRBD2. Trimming removed 4 bases from V and 3 bases from J; junction bases left unmatched: 8. Germline CDR1 is SGDLS and CDR2 is YYNGEE. The CDR3 runs 16 residues. DNA of the CDR3: TGTGCCAGCAGCCAGAAACTAGCGGGAAGTACAGATACGCAGTATTTT. It codes for CASSQKLAGSTDTQYF.

The V call is TRBV30, the J call TRBJ2-4; 7 bases match TRBD2. This CDR3 comprises 15 residues. V dropped 4 bases and J dropped 0; count of bases not matched to a gene: 6. Germline lookup yields CDR1 GTSNPN and CDR2 SVGIG (reference sequence). CDR3 protein: CAWNKAGLAKNIQYF. The CDR3 DNA is TGTGCCTGGAATAAAGCGGGACTAGCCAAAAACATTCAGTACTTC.

The chain combines TRBV7-2 with TRBJ2-1; 9 nucleotides match TRBD1. The CDR3 has 14 amino acids. Germline V CDR1 and CDR2: SGHTA, FQGNSA. J lost 6 bases, V lost 7 bases, and 7 bases had no gene match. CDR3 DNA: TGTGCCAGCAACCCGGGACAGGGATCCAATGAGCAGTTCTTC. Encoded protein: CASNPGQGSNEQFF.

V is TRBV7-8 and J is TRBJ1-5, with D unclear. The CDR3 totals 14 residues. The germline V gene encodes CDR1 SGHVS and CDR2 FQNEAQ. Trimming removed 2 bases from V and 4 bases from J, with 9 bases in between. The CDR3 spells CASSLTTGNQPQHF. CDR3 DNA: TGTGCCAGCAGCTTAACCACGGGGAATCAGCCCCAGCATTTT.

The V and J genes are TRBV7-9 and TRBJ1-6; possible D gene TRBD1, 5 bases. There are 15 residues in the CDR3. Trimming shortened V by 0 bases and J by 9 bases, and 12 bases separated the two germline ends. Germline V gives CDR1 SEHNR, CDR2 FQNEAQ (reference sequence). The CDR3 bases are TGTGCCAGCAGCTTAGCGTTGGGGGAGGGTTCACCCCTCCACTTT. Encoded protein: CASSLALGEGSPLHF.

The CDR3 coding sequence is TGTGCTAGTGGTTTGTCGACCGGGACACCAGGCACAGATACGCAGTATTTT. It codes for CASGLSTGTPGTDTQYF. V gene TRBV12-5 combines with J gene TRBJ2-3, with D maybe TRBD1 (6 bases). Per germline, CDR1 LGHNT and CDR2 FRNRAP. The CDR3 totals 17 residues. Trimming pared 2 bases from V and 1 base from J, leaving 16 bases between.

The chain has TRBV9 and TRBJ1-6; a weak D match, TRBD1 (6 bases). CDR1 is SGDLS and CDR2 is YYNGEE in the germline V gene. The V end lost 4 bases, the J end lost 3 bases, and 17 bases lay between the germline ends. This CDR3 contains 17 residues. The chain's CDR3 is CASSSGTLYDYNSPLHF. DNA of the CDR3: TGTGCCAGCAGCTCCGGGACACTCTATGACTATAATTCACCCCTCCACTTT.

CDR3 bases: TGTGCCAGCAGCTACGCCACATACGAGCAGTACTTC. It encodes CASSYATYEQYF. The V and J genes are TRBV7-9 and TRBJ2-7; no definite D call. The CDR3 is 12 residues long. Germline loops: CDR1 SEHNR, CDR2 FQNEAQ (reference sequence). V was trimmed by 4 bases and J by 4 bases, leaving 8 bases between them.

The DNA of the CDR3 is TGCGCCAGCAGCTCGTTGCAGAAAAACAATGAGCAGTTCTTC. Protein: CASSSLQKNNEQFF. The chain combines TRBV5-1 with TRBJ2-1; D ambiguous. Trimming took off 3 bases at V and 5 bases at J, with 12 bases between the two ends. The germline gives CDR1 SGHRS, CDR2 YFSETQ. This CDR3 spans 14 amino acids.

The V gene is TRBV5-4, the J gene TRBJ2-5; TRBD2 matches 14 bases. Germline V gene data show CDR1 as SGHNT and CDR2 as YYREEE (reference sequence). With V trimmed by 4 bases and J by 2 bases, 4 bases remained unmatched. This CDR3 comprises 16 residues. This chain's CDR3 is CASSRRLAGGQETQYF. The CDR3 nucleotides are TGTGCCAGCAGCCGGCGACTAGCGGGGGGGCAAGAGACCCAGTACTTC.